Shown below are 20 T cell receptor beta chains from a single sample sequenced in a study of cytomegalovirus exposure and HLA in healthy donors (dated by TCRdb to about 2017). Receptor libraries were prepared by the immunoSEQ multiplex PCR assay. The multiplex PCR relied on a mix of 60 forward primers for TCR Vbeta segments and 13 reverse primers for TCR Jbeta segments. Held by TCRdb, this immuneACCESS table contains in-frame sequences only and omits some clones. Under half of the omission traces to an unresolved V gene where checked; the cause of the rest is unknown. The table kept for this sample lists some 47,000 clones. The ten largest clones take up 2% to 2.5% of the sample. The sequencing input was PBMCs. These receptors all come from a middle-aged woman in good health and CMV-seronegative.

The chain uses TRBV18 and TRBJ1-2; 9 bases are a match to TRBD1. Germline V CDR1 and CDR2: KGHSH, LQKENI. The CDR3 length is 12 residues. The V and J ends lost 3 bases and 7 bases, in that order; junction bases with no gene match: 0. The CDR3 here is CASSPDRGGYTF. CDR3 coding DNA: TGTGCCAGCTCACCGGACAGGGGTGGCTACACCTTC.

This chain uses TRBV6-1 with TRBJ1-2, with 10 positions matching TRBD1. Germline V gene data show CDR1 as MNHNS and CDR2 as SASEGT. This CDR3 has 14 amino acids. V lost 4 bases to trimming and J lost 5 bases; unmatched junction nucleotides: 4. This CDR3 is CASSVDRGMYGYTF. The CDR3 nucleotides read TGTGCCAGCAGTGTGGACAGGGGGATGTATGGCTACACCTTC.

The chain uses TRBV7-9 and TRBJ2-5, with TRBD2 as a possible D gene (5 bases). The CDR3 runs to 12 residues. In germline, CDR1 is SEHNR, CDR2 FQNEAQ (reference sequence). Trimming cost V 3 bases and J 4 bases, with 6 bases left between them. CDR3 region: CASSFLAETQYF. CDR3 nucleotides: TGTGCCAGCAGCTTCCTAGCAGAGACCCAGTACTTC. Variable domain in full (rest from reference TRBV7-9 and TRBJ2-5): DTGVSQNPRHKITKRGQNVTFRCDPISEHNRLYWYRQTLGQGPEFLTYFQNEAQLEKSRLLSDRFSAERPKGSFSTLEIQRTEQGDSAMYLCASSFLAETQYFGPGTRLLVL.

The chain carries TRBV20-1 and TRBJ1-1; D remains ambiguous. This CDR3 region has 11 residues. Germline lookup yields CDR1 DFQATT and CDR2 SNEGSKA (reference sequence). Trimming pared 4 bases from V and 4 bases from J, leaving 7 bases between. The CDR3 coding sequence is TGCAGTGCTAACCTGGCCACTGAAGCTTTCTTT. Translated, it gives CSANLATEAFF.

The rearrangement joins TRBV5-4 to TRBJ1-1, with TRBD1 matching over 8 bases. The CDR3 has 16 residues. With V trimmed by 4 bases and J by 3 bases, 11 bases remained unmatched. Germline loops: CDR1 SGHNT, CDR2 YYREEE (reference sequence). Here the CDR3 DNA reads TGTGCCAGCAGCCGTGGCCAGAACAGGGGGGACACTGAAGCTTTCTTT. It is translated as CASSRGQNRGDTEAFF.

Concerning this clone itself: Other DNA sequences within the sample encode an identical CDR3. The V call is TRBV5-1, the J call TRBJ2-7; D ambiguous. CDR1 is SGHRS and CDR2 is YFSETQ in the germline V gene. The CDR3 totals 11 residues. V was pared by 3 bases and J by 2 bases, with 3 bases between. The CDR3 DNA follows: TGCGCCAGCAGCTCTACCTACGAGCAGTACTTC. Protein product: CASSSTYEQYF. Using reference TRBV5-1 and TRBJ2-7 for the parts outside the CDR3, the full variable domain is KAGVTQTPRYLIKTRGQQVTLSCSPISGHRSVSWYQQTPGQGLQFLFEYFSETQRNKGNFPGRFSGRQFSNSRSEMNVSTLELGDSALYLCASSSTYEQYFGPGTRLTVT.

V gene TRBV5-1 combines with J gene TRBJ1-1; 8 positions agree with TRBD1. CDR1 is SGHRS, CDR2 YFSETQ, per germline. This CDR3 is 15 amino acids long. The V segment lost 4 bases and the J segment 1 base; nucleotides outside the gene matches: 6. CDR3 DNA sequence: TGCGCCAGCAGCCGGGGCCAGGGGGCGAACACTGAAGCTTTCTTT. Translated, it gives CASSRGQGANTEAFF.

The CDR3 reads CASSVGTGGNIQYF. The CDR3 DNA is TGTGCCAGCAGCGTTGGGACCGGGGGAAACATTCAGTACTTC. This sequence joins TRBV9 and TRBJ2-4; D may be TRBD2 (6 bases). The germline V gene has CDR1 SGDLS and CDR2 YYNGEE. The ends were cut back, 2 bases at V and 6 bases at J, with 12 bases in the middle. The CDR3 spans 14 residues.

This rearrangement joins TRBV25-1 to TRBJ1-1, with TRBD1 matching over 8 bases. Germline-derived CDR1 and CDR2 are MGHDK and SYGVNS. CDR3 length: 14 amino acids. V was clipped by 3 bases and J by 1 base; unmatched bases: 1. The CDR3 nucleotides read TGTGCCAGCAGTGATGACAGGGGGAACACTGAAGCTTTCTTT. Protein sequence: CASSDDRGNTEAFF. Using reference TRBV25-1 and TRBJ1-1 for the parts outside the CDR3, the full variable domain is EADIYQTPRYLVIGTGKKITLECSQTMGHDKMYWYQQDPGMELHLIHYSYGVNSTEKGDLSSESTVSRIRTEHFPLTLESARPSHTSQYLCASSDDRGNTEAFFGQGTRLTVV.

The CDR3 coding sequence is TGTGCCAGCTCACCAATGGGACAGATCCTCGAAGGCTACACCTTC. Protein sequence: CASSPMGQILEGYTF. The rearrangement joins TRBV18 to TRBJ1-2; 7 positions agree with TRBD1. The CDR3 extends over 15 amino acids. Per the germline V gene, CDR1 is KGHSH and CDR2 is LQKENI. V lost 2 bases and J lost 8; bases outside the gene matches: 11.

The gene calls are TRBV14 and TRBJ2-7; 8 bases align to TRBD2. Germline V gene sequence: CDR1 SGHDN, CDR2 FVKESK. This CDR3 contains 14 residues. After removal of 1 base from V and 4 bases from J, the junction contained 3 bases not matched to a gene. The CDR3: CASSQASGYYEQYF. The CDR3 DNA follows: TGTGCCAGCAGCCAAGCTAGCGGGTATTACGAGCAGTACTTC.

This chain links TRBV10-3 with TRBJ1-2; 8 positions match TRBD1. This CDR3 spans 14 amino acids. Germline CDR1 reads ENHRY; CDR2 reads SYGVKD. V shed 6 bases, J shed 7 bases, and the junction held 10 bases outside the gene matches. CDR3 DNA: TGTGCCATCAGGGGGGAAGGGACAGGAGGTGGCTACACCTTC. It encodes CAIRGEGTGGGYTF.

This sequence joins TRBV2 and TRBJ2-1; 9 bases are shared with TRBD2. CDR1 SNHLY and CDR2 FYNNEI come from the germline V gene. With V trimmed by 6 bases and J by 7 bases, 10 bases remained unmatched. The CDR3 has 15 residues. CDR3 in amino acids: CASRPTGLAQNEQFF. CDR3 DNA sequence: TGTGCCAGCAGGCCCACGGGACTAGCTCAGAATGAGCAGTTCTTC.

The CDR3 sequence: CAFSLTDTQYF. CDR3 nucleotide sequence: TGCGCCTTCTCCCTCACAGATACGCAGTATTTT. V and J are TRBV5-1 and TRBJ2-3; D not certain. CDR3 size: 11 residues. Germline-derived CDR1 and CDR2 are SGHRS and YFSETQ. With 10 bases removed from V and 2 bases from J, the gap between germline ends came to 8 bases.

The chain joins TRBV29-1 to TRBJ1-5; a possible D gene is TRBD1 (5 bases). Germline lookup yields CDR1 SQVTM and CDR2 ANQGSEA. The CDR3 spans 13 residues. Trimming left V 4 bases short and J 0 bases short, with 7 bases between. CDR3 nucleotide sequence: TGCAGCGTTGCAGGGTATAGCAATCAGCCCCAGCATTTT. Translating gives CSVAGYSNQPQHF.

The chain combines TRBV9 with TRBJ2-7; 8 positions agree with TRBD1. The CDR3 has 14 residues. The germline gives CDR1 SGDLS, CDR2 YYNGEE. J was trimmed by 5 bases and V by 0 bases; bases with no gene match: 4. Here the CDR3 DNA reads TGTGCCAGCAGCGTAGACAGGGGGTTTAACGAGCAGTACTTC. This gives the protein CASSVDRGFNEQYF.

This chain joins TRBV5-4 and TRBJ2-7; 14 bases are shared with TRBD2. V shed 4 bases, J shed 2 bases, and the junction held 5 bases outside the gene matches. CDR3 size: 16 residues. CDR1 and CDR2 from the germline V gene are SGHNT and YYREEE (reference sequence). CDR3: CASSQGLAGAPYEQYF. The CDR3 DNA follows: TGTGCCAGCAGCCAGGGACTAGCGGGAGCCCCCTACGAGCAGTACTTC.

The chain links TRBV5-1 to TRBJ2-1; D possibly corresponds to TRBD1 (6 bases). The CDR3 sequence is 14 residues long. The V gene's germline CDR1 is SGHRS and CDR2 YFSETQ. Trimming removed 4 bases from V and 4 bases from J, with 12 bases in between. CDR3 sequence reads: CASSPPDRYNEQFF. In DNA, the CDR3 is TGCGCCAGCAGCCCCCCGGACAGATACAATGAGCAGTTCTTC.

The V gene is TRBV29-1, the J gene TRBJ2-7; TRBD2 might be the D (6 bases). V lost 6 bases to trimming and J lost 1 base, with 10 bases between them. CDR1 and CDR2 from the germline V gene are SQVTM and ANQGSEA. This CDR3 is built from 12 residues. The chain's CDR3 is CSVKTRSYEQYF. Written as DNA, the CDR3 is TGCAGCGTCAAGACTAGGTCCTACGAGCAGTACTTC.

This chain's CDR3 is CASLKGGNTEAFF. CDR3 coding DNA: TGTGCCAGCTTGAAAGGGGGGAACACTGAAGCTTTCTTT. The chain employs TRBV19 and TRBJ1-1, with D possibly TRBD1 on 6 matching bases. CDR3 length: 13 residues. Germline CDR1 LNHDA, CDR2 SQIVND (reference sequence). With 9 bases removed from V and 1 base from J, the gap between germline ends came to 12 bases.